The 26 T cell receptor beta chains given below trace back to one sample, sequenced in a study of PD-1 blockade in classical Hodgkin lymphoma. Data came from immunoSEQ multiplex PCR; TCRdb stores just in-frame clones and leaves some out. Of tens of thousands of clones listed, 75% to 95% were seen once; the top ten hold about 9.4%. Time point described: cycle 4 day 1 (C4D1), after more than 5 weeks of nivolumab. Relapse after autologous stem cell transplantation occurred in every patient, and brentuximab vedotin exposure varied. The material was peripheral blood mononuclear cells (PBMCs), obtained before the fourth cycle of nivolumab. These receptors were collected from a human donor with classical Hodgkin lymphoma.

This sequence joins TRBV28 and TRBJ1-1; TRBD1 matches at 7 bases. The CDR3 totals 17 residues. Germline V gene sequence: CDR1 MDHEN, CDR2 SYDVKM. Losses at the gene ends were 3 bases for V and 3 bases for J; bases not matched to a gene: 13. The CDR3 nucleotides are TGTGCCAGCAGTTTTTTAGGAACAGGGGCGGCGTACACTGAAGCTTTCTTT. Amino acids: CASSFLGTGAAYTEAFF.

V usage is TRBV6-1 and J usage is TRBJ1-2; D call uncertain. Trimming took off 8 bases at V and 8 bases at J, with 21 bases between the two ends. CDR1 is MNHNS, CDR2 SASEGT, per germline. The CDR3 totals 14 residues. CDR3 protein: CASPGRLSDRGYTF. DNA of the CDR3: TGTGCCAGCCCCGGGAGGCTTTCAGATAGGGGCTACACCTTC.

The chain recombines TRBV10-3 with TRBJ1-5; 10 nucleotides agree with TRBD1. The germline V gene has CDR1 ENHRY and CDR2 SYGVKD. J was trimmed by 2 bases and V by 6 bases; bases with no gene match: 4. CDR3 length: 15 residues. CDR3 region: CAISPGTGGNQPQHF. The CDR3 nucleotides read TGTGCCATCAGCCCCGGGACAGGGGGCAATCAGCCCCAGCATTTT.

The chain couples TRBV6-5 to TRBJ1-6, with D perhaps matching TRBD1 (6 bases). The V end was cut by 4 bases, the J end by 6 bases, with 10 bases between. Germline V lookup: CDR1 MNHEY, CDR2 SVGAGI. CDR3 size: 14 residues. The CDR3 reads CASSWQGFNSPLHF. The CDR3 DNA reads TGTGCCAGCAGTTGGCAGGGGTTTAATTCACCCCTCCACTTT.

The rearrangement joins TRBV7-9 to TRBJ1-5; D might be TRBD1 (6 bases). Germline loops: CDR1 SEHNR, CDR2 FQNEAQ (reference sequence). The CDR3 extends over 12 amino acids. Trimming took 5 bases from V and 7 from J, leaving 9 bases between them. Here the CDR3 DNA reads TGTGCCAGCAGCGTACAGGGACAGCCCCAGCATTTT. Translation gives CASSVQGQPQHF.

V usage is TRBV6-6 and J usage is TRBJ1-3; no reliable D call. Deletions cut 2 bases from V and 1 base from J, with 12 bases between. Germline assignment: CDR1 MNHNY and CDR2 SVGAGI (reference sequence). The CDR3 has 16 amino acids. CDR3 region: CASSYNHLGSGNTIYF. The CDR3 DNA reads as TGTGCCAGCAGTTACAATCATTTAGGGTCTGGAAACACCATATATTTT.

The DNA for the CDR3 is TGTGCCAGAAGGACGTCGGGGGCCAACGTCCTGACTTTC. Encoded protein: CARRTSGANVLTF. The rearrangement joins TRBV2 to TRBJ2-6, with D unclear. In germline, CDR1 is SNHLY, CDR2 FYNNEI. The germline V and J ends were trimmed by 9 bases and 4 bases, with 10 bases remaining between them. CDR3 length equals 13 residues.

The chain has TRBV13 and TRBJ1-5; D gene uncertain. The V and J ends lost 3 bases and 0 bases respectively, with 12 bases between them. There are 16 residues in the CDR3. Germline CDR1 and CDR2: PRHDT and FYEKMQ (reference sequence). The CDR3 here is CASSFRTESSNQPQHF. The CDR3 DNA reads TGTGCCAGCAGCTTTCGAACGGAGTCTAGCAATCAGCCCCAGCATTTT.

The chain is built from TRBV6-4 and TRBJ1-1; the D gene is possibly TRBD1 (5 bases). Trimming stripped 0 bases from V and 4 bases from J, with 12 bases between. This CDR3 spans 15 amino acids. The germline gives CDR1 MRHNA, CDR2 SNTAGT. CDR3 nucleotides: TGTGCCAGCAGTGACTCGTTTTTGGGGGTCACTGAAGCTTTCTTT. It is translated as CASSDSFLGVTEAFF.

The chain uses TRBV30 and TRBJ2-1; D remains unclear. V was clipped by 5 bases and J by 7 bases, with 6 bases between them. CDR1 is GTSNPN, CDR2 SVGIG, per germline (reference sequence). The CDR3 is made up of 10 amino acids. CDR3 DNA sequence: TGTGCCTGGGCAGAGAATGAGCAGTTCTTC. Protein sequence: CAWAENEQFF.

This clone was observed a few times. The V gene is TRBV6-5, the J gene TRBJ2-2; no firm D call. The length of the CDR3 is 14 residues. CDR1 and CDR2 (germline): MNHEY, SVGAGI. Trimming removed 0 bases from V and 4 bases from J, with 6 bases in between. The CDR3 reads CASSYSLGTGELFF. The CDR3, as DNA: TGTGCCAGCAGTTACTCTCTCGGCACCGGGGAGCTGTTTTTT.

This sequence joins TRBV6-1 and TRBJ1-1; weak D call: TRBD1 (6 bases). V lost 2 bases to trimming and J lost 4 bases, with 14 bases between them. The CDR3 covers 15 residues. CDR1 MNHNS and CDR2 SASEGT come from the germline V gene. The DNA of the CDR3 is TGTGCCAGCAGTGAAAATGGGGGCGGGAGCACTGAAGCTTTCTTT. Its translation: CASSENGGGSTEAFF.

J is TRBJ2-3 and V is TRBV18; no definite D call. CDR3 length: 12 amino acids. With 5 bases removed from V and 3 bases from J, the gap between germline ends came to 6 bases. CDR1 and CDR2 (germline): KGHSH, LQKENI. CDR3 in DNA: TGTGCCAGCTCATACAGTACAGATACGCAGTATTTT. It translates to CASSYSTDTQYF.

This clone is a singleton in its sample. CDR3 bases: TGTGCCAGCAATCCGGACTGGGCCTACAATGAGCAGTTCTTC. Translation gives CASNPDWAYNEQFF. This chain joins TRBV21-1 and TRBJ2-1; TRBD2, as called in the table, went unchecked against the DNA. TRBV21-1 is a pseudogene segment. This CDR3 comprises 14 residues.

The rearrangement links TRBV29-1 to TRBJ1-1, with D perhaps TRBD1 (5 bases). This CDR3 spans 11 amino acids. Germline CDR1 SQVTM, CDR2 ANQGSEA. V lost 7 bases and J lost 11, with 17 bases in between. The CDR3 protein is CSGEFAREAFF. CDR3 nucleotides: TGCAGCGGCGAATTCGCCAGGGAGGCTTTCTTT.

The chain recombines TRBV25-1 with TRBJ1-2; 8 positions agree with TRBD1. The CDR3 spans 15 residues. V dropped 3 bases and J dropped 5; count of bases not matched to a gene: 8. Germline CDR1 is MGHDK and CDR2 is SYGVNS. This CDR3 is CASSDQGAYLYGYTF. The CDR3, as DNA: TGTGCCAGCAGTGATCAGGGGGCCTACCTTTATGGCTACACCTTC.

The chain is built from TRBV7-9 and TRBJ1-2, with D hard to call. The germline CDR1 and CDR2 sequences are SEHNR and FQNEAQ (reference sequence). This CDR3 has 17 residues. V shed 5 bases and J shed 6 bases, with 25 bases lying between them. The CDR3 spells CASSPDAQRQRRDGYTF. The CDR3, as DNA: TGTGCCAGCAGCCCCGACGCCCAAAGGCAGCGGCGTGATGGCTACACCTTC.

This clone was observed a handful of times. The chain recombines TRBV10-1 with TRBJ2-3; no reliable D call. In germline, CDR1 is WNHNN, CDR2 SYGVQD (reference sequence). Trimming removed 6 bases from V and 4 bases from J, with 5 bases in between. This CDR3 comprises 11 residues. As DNA, the CDR3 is TGCGCCAGCAGGTCTTCAGATACGCAGTATTTT. The encoded protein is CASRSSDTQYF.

This chain connects TRBV18 to TRBJ1-5; D not resolved. CDR1 is KGHSH, CDR2 LQKENI, per germline. The CDR3 consists of 15 residues. V was pared by 1 base and J by 7 bases, with 14 bases between. CDR3 sequence (DNA): TGTGCCAGCTCACCACGGCCCTGGTTAGGGCAGCCCCAGCATTTT. Residues: CASSPRPWLGQPQHF.

The J gene is TRBJ2-7, the V gene TRBV6-6; D tentatively fits TRBD1 or TRBD2 (5 bases each). Germline CDR1 MNHNY, CDR2 SVGAGI (reference sequence). Trimming shortened V by 7 bases and J by 2 bases, and 15 bases separated the two germline ends. The CDR3 consists of 14 residues. CDR3 residues: CASTVGVSTYEQYF. The CDR3 DNA sequence: TGTGCCAGCACCGTGGGGGTTTCTACCTACGAGCAGTACTTC.

This chain uses TRBV6-5 with TRBJ1-4, with D perhaps TRBD1 (5 bases). Germline lookup yields CDR1 MNHEY and CDR2 SVGAGI. The CDR3 covers 15 residues. Trimming cost V 4 bases and J 6 bases, with 15 bases left between them. CDR3 amino acids: CASSSLTEVHEKLFF. CDR3 nucleotides: TGTGCCAGCAGTTCGTTGACAGAAGTCCATGAAAAACTGTTTTTT.

V usage is TRBV27 and J usage is TRBJ2-3, with 9 bases that match TRBD2. V was pared by 3 bases and J by 5 bases, with 12 bases of the junction left unmatched. The germline CDR1 and CDR2 sequences are MNHEY and SMNVEV (reference sequence). This CDR3 has 17 amino acids. The chain's CDR3 is CASSFHWRGGQEDTQYF. The CDR3 DNA sequence: TGTGCCAGCAGTTTCCACTGGCGGGGGGGCCAGGAAGATACGCAGTATTTT.

The gene calls are TRBV30 and TRBJ1-6; D is unresolved. Germline V gene lookup returns CDR1 GTSNPN and CDR2 SVGIG (reference sequence). The CDR3 totals 13 residues. Trimming shortened V by 5 bases and J by 2 bases, and 7 bases separated the two germline ends. This CDR3 reads CAWAETYNSPLHF. The CDR3 DNA sequence: TGTGCCTGGGCAGAGACCTATAATTCACCCCTCCACTTT. The full variable domain, in which reference TRBV30 and TRBJ1-6 provide the parts outside the CDR3, is SQTIHQWPATLVQPVGSPLSLECTVEGTSNPNLYWYRQAAGRGLQLLFYSVGIGQISSEVPQNLSASRPQDRQFILSSKKLLLSDSGFYLCAWAETYNSPLHFGNGTRLTVT.

The rearrangement links TRBV27 to TRBJ1-1, with D perhaps matching TRBD1 (6 bases). CDR1 and CDR2 (germline): MNHEY, SMNVEV (reference sequence). V was clipped by 4 bases and J by 8 bases, with 17 bases between them. The CDR3 spans 14 residues. For the CDR3, the DNA is TGTGCCAGCAGTTATGTCGGAGGGGGGGGAGAAGCTTTCTTT. It translates to CASSYVGGGGEAFF.

The rearrangement uses TRBV6-1 and TRBJ1-1; 8 nucleotides agree with TRBD1. V dropped 6 bases and J dropped 2; count of bases not matched to a gene: 5. The CDR3 has 14 residues. The V gene's germline CDR1 is MNHNS and CDR2 SASEGT. The DNA for the CDR3 is TGTGCCAGCAGCCGGGACAGGACTAACACTGAAGCTTTCTTT. Its translation: CASSRDRTNTEAFF.

This sequence joins TRBV18 and TRBJ2-7; 7 nucleotides align to TRBD1. Germline-derived CDR1 and CDR2 are KGHSH and LQKENI. The CDR3 consists of 14 residues. Trimming cost V 3 bases and J 3 bases; bases outside gene matches: 5. Here the CDR3 reads CASSPPGTDYEQYF. The CDR3 nucleotides are TGTGCCAGCTCACCCCCCGGGACAGACTACGAGCAGTACTTC.